This passage covers 7 T cell receptor beta chains from one sample sequenced in a study of T cells in Graves' hyperthyroidism and ophthalmopathy. Using RNA transcripts as the source, TCR beta CDR3 regions were amplified. Primed by the HTBI set, a first-round RT-PCR was run on the TCR CDR3. TCRdb reprocessed the multiplex PCR reads with MiXCR, giving one entry per CDR3 protein. The sample holds around 430,000 distinct CDR3 sequences, 14% to 15% seen once. The sequenced sample consisted of blood. The source is a woman in her 30s with Graves' hyperthyroidism.

This clonotype was observed at least ten times. The V call is TRBV18, the J call TRBJ2-1, with D hard to call. Looked up from germline, CDR1 is KGHSH and CDR2 is LQKENI. The V end was cut by 0 bases, the J end by 6 bases, with 6 bases between. The CDR3 is 13 residues long. CDR3 sequence (DNA): TGTGCCAGCTCACCACCCCTAAGCAATGAGCAGTTCTTC. This encodes CASSPPLSNEQFF. The full variable domain, with the rest looked up from reference TRBV18 and TRBJ2-1, is NAGVMQNPRHLVRRRGQEARLRCSPMKGHSHVYWYRQLPEEGLKFMVYLQKENIIDESGMPKERFSAEFPKEGPSILRIQQVVRGDSAAYFCASSPPLSNEQFFGPGTRLTVL.

This clonotype was seen ten or more times. The rearrangement joins TRBV28 to TRBJ2-4, with TRBD1 as a possible D gene (6 bases). Trimming took 7 bases from V and 2 from J, leaving 21 bases between them. Germline-derived CDR1 and CDR2 are MDHEN and SYDVKM. The CDR3 has 17 amino acids. As DNA, the CDR3 is TGTGCCAGCAACGTTTACTCGGCAGGGGTGACCAAAAACATTCAGTACTTC. Translated: CASNVYSAGVTKNIQYF.

With regard to this clonotype: An end of the junction differs from the germline gene, which may be a read error. The V call is TRBV18, the J call TRBJ1-1, with 8 nucleotides matching TRBD1. Germline CDR1 and CDR2: KGHSH and LQKENI. This CDR3 has 15 residues. CDR3 nucleotides: TGTGCCAGCTCACCCCCAGGGGGCTCGGGCACTGAAGCTTCCTTT. This gives the protein CASSPPGGSGTEASF.

In this sample, this clonotype turned up many times. This chain joins TRBV3-1 and TRBJ1-1, with D perhaps TRBD1 (5 bases). The CDR3 is 14 residues long. In germline, CDR1 is LGHDT, CDR2 YNNKEL (reference sequence). Trimming left V 3 bases short and J 2 bases short, with 10 bases between. The CDR3 reads CASSHSGTNTEAFF. Written as DNA, the CDR3 is TGTGCCAGCAGCCATTCAGGGACCAACACTGAAGCTTTCTTT.

This clonotype turned up a few times. This sequence joins TRBV5-5 and TRBJ2-5; perhaps TRBD1 as D (6 bases). The CDR3 is made up of 15 amino acids. Germline values: CDR1 SGHKS, CDR2 YYEKEE (reference sequence). Trimming cost V 5 bases and J 2 bases, with 16 bases left between them. CDR3 in DNA: TGTGCCAGCAGATACCAACCCCAGGGGCAAGAGACCCAGTACTTC. Translation: CASRYQPQGQETQYF.

Only a few counts were recorded for this clonotype. The chain employs TRBV28 and TRBJ1-1, with 8 bases aligning to TRBD1. The germline V gene encodes CDR1 MDHEN and CDR2 SYDVKM. V was clipped by 5 bases and J by 3 bases; unmatched bases: 8. The CDR3 covers 15 residues. The CDR3 spells CASSLPTGVDTEAFF. CDR3 bases: TGTGCCAGCAGTCTTCCGACAGGGGTCGACACTGAAGCTTTCTTT.

J is TRBJ2-7 and V is TRBV4-1, with 8 bases fitting TRBD1. Germline-derived CDR1 and CDR2 are MGHRA and YSYEKL. The CDR3 has 14 residues. V gave up 5 bases and J gave up 5 bases; unmatched junction bases: 8. The CDR3 here is CASSNRDRSHEQYF. The CDR3 region has the DNA TGCGCCAGCAGCAACCGGGACAGGTCCCACGAGCAGTACTTC.